The clone carrying this T cell receptor beta chain was counted ten times or more. Antigen: not known. RNA transcripts served as the template for amplifying TCR beta CDR3 regions. A first-round RT-PCR of the TCR CDR3 used the HTBI primer set. TCRdb used MiXCR to reprocess the multiplex PCR reads, holding one entry per CDR3 protein. This table has about 500,000 distinct CDR3 sequences, about 16% appearing once. The entry originates in a study of T cells in Graves' hyperthyroidism and ophthalmopathy. The study, taken as a whole, reports: Blood also showed most of the thyroid clonotypes that were expanded above 0.001. Separating ophthalmopathy from stable hyperthyroidism was achieved by a 13 V-J model.

The CDR3 totals 14 residues. The germline V and J ends were trimmed by 7 bases and 4 bases, with 15 bases remaining between them. Germline V CDR1 and CDR2: MNHEY, SMNVEV (reference sequence). J is TRBJ2-3 and V is TRBV27; D call uncertain. This receptor was identified in a woman aged 30 to 39 with Graves' ophthalmopathy. Material for sequencing was blood. The DNA for the CDR3 is TGTGCCAGCACATCATACGCGAAGGCAGATACGCAGTATTTT. Its protein is CASTSYAKADTQYF.